This is a list of T cell receptor beta chains from one sample in a study of siplizumab effects on memory and regulatory T cells. This table comes from immunoSEQ multiplex PCR, and its TCRdb copy is limited to in-frame clones, with some not included. The sample lists around 61,000 clones, around 97% occurring once. Sequencing was done on a sample of naive CD8+ T cells sorted from blood. These receptors were obtained from a human donor in good health. CDR3s include the opening cysteine and the closing phenylalanine or tryptophan. D genes are given only for firm matches. The listing skips clone size in some rows; elsewhere it reads once, few, many or a size class.

d_call clone_size j_call v_call cdr3_nt cdr3_aa
TRBD2 - TRBJ2-1 TRBV7-6 TGTGCCAGCAGCTTGGAGCGACCGGGACTAGTATTGGATGAGCAGTTCTTC CASSLERPGLVLDEQFF
TRBD1 - TRBJ2-7 TRBV7-9 TGTGCCAGCAGCTTAGGGCCAGGACAGGCCCCCGAGCAGTACTTC CASSLGPGQAPEQYF
TRBD1 - TRBJ1-1 TRBV10-3 TGTGCCACCCGGACAGGGGCCTCGAACACTGAAGCTTTCTTT CATRTGASNTEAFF
- - TRBJ2-2 TRBV10-3 TGTGCCATCAGTGAGAATCCGGCCGCAATAAACACCGGGGAGCTGTTTTTT CAISENPAAINTGELFF
- once TRBJ2-5 TRBV6-5 TGTGCCAGCAGAACCGGACTGGATCTATTGGAGACCCAGTACTTC CASRTGLDLLETQYF
- - TRBJ2-3 TRBV21-1 TGTGCCAGCAGCAACTACAGGGGCACAGATACGCAGTATTTT CASSNYRGTDTQYF
- - TRBJ2-5 TRBV6-1 TGTGCCAGCAGGGCCGGAGAGACCCAGTACTTC CASRAGETQYF
- - TRBJ2-3 TRBV11-2 TGTGCCAGCAGCTTAGGGGGCAGCTTAAATACGCAGTATTTT CASSLGGSLNTQYF
- - TRBJ1-2 TRBV7-9 TGTGCCAGCACCTCGGGTCCCCCAGATGGCTACACCTTC CASTSGPPDGYTF
- few TRBJ1-4 TRBV5-1 TGCGCCAGCAGCTTGGATCGGGTTCATGAAAAACTGTTTTTT CASSLDRVHEKLFF
- - TRBJ2-7 TRBV4-1 TGCGCCAGCAGCCAAGATGGGGAATCCAACGAGCAGTACTTC CASSQDGESNEQYF
TRBD2 - TRBJ2-7 TRBV27 TGTGCCAGCAGGTTGTTTAGCGGGAAAGCCTGGGAGCAGTACTTC CASRLFSGKAWEQYF
- - TRBJ2-6 TRBV28 TGTGCCAGCAGTTTATTCCTGGGTGGGGCCAACGTCCTGACTTTC CASSLFLGGANVLTF
- - TRBJ2-7 TRBV4-2 TGTGCCAACCAAGGGGCCCTCTACGAGCAGTACTTC CANQGALYEQYF
- - TRBJ1-3 TRBV7-2 TGTGCCAGCAGCTTAGGTCGACCGGCATTCTCTGGAAACACCATATATTTT CASSLGRPAFSGNTIYF
TRBD1 once TRBJ1-1 TRBV4-2 TGTGCCAGCAGCCACCCCAGGGGGGGCACTGAAGCTTTCTTT CASSHPRGGTEAFF
TRBD2 - TRBJ2-5 TRBV7-9 TGTGCCAGCAGCCCAGCGGGAGGGTCCCAAGAGACCCAGTACTTC CASSPAGGSQETQYF
TRBD2 - TRBJ2-1 TRBV27 TGTGCCAGCAGTGCCGGGGAGGGCCCATTTCCTGAGCAGTTCTTC CASSAGEGPFPEQFF
- - TRBJ1-2 TRBV7-9 TGTGCCAGCAGCAACCCATATGGCTACACCTTC CASSNPYGYTF
- - TRBJ2-1 TRBV20-1 TGCAGTGCTAGGGGTGACAATGAGCAGTTCTTC CSARGDNEQFF
TRBD2 - TRBJ2-7 TRBV15 TGTGCCACCAGCAGAGCAACAAGCGGGAGAAACGAGCAGTACTTC CATSRATSGRNEQYF
TRBD1 - TRBJ2-7 TRBV2 TGTGCCAGCAGCCAAGGACAGGGGGCCTACGAGCAGTACTTC CASSQGQGAYEQYF
TRBD2 - TRBJ2-5 TRBV28 TGTGCCAGCAGCCCCGAGGGAGGGATCCAAGAGACCCAGTACTTC CASSPEGGIQETQYF
TRBD2 - TRBJ2-3 TRBV5-4 TGTGCCAGCAGCCGGGAGGTGGGCACAGATACGCAGTATTTT CASSREVGTDTQYF
- - TRBJ2-7 TRBV27 TGTGCCAGCAGTTTAAAGGCGACGGGGTTCTACGAGCAGTACTTC CASSLKATGFYEQYF
- - TRBJ2-7 TRBV29-1 TGCAGCGTGAGGGGGGTTAACTCCTACGAGCAGTACTTC CSVRGVNSYEQYF
TRBD1 - TRBJ2-2 TRBV14 TGTGCCAGCAGCTTCCGACAGGGGGCCCCCGGGGAGCTGTTTTTT CASSFRQGAPGELFF
- - TRBJ2-1 TRBV9 TGTGCCAGCAGCGGGGGCAATGAGCAGTTCTTC CASSGGNEQFF
- - TRBJ1-5 TRBV7-6 TGTGCCAGCAGCTTAGGTTGGGCGAGCCAGGGGAGCAATCAGCCCCAGCATTTT CASSLGWASQGSNQPQHF
- - TRBJ2-3 TRBV18 TGTGCCAGCTCACCACCCGAAGCGGCGGTCCAGCAGTATTTT CASSPPEAAVQQYF
- - TRBJ1-1 TRBV6-6 TGTGCCAGCAATCCTTTGTCAGGGCTTCGGACTGAAGCTTTCTTT CASNPLSGLRTEAFF
- - TRBJ2-1 TRBV5-6 TGTGCCAGCAGCCGCAGAATAAATGAGCAGTTCTTC CASSRRINEQFF
- - TRBJ2-1 TRBV27 TGTGCCAGCAGTTTAACGGTTCAATCTGGCCATGAGCAGTTCTTC CASSLTVQSGHEQFF
TRBD2 - TRBJ2-3 TRBV11-1 TGTGCCAGCAGCCCCCCGACCGGGGGGACAGATACGCAGTATTTT CASSPPTGGTDTQYF
- - TRBJ2-7 TRBV7-9 TGTGCCAGCAGCTGGACAGACGGCCCCTACGAGCAGTACTTC CASSWTDGPYEQYF
- - TRBJ1-1 TRBV28 TGTGCCAGCAGGTGGGGAATGAACACTGAAGCTTTCTTT CASRWGMNTEAFF
TRBD1 once TRBJ2-7 TRBV12-5 TGTGCTAGTGGTTTACCGGGACAGGGTGTCGAGCAGTACTTC CASGLPGQGVEQYF
TRBD2 - TRBJ2-7 TRBV10-3 TGTGCCATCAGTCCAGGGGGACTAGCGAGGGACGAGCAGTACTTC CAISPGGLARDEQYF
TRBD2 - TRBJ2-3 TRBV30 TGTGCCTGGAGTGGGACTAGCGGCACAGATACGCAGTATTTT CAWSGTSGTDTQYF
TRBD2 - TRBJ2-7 TRBV5-1 TGCGCCAGCAGCCAAGGGACTAGCAGCGAGGTAGAGTACTTC CASSQGTSSEVEYF
- - TRBJ1-4 TRBV19 TGTGCCAGTACGCCGGGGTTCGGAAAACTGTTTTTT CASTPGFGKLFF
- - TRBJ2-5 TRBV2 TGTGCCAGCAACCTCCCCTGGGACGGGAAGGAGACCCAGTACTTC CASNLPWDGKETQYF
- - TRBJ2-3 TRBV27 TGTGCCAGCAGTTTATCGGTCCCAGATACGCAGTATTTT CASSLSVPDTQYF
- - TRBJ1-1 TRBV4-1 TGCGCCAGCAGCCAAGTTTCCCTTGGGGGGGGAGGGGCTTTCTTT CASSQVSLGGGGAFF
- once TRBJ1-5 TRBV5-8 TGTGCCAGCAGCTTGGAAGTTTACGGAACTAGCAATCAGCCCCAGCATTTT CASSLEVYGTSNQPQHF
- - TRBJ2-5 TRBV6-5 TGTGCCAGCAGTCCCTCAGAGGAAGAGACCCAGTACTTC CASSPSEEETQYF
- - TRBJ2-3 TRBV27 TGTGCCAGCAGGGTGGACACACGACGGACAGATACGCAGTATTTT CASRVDTRRTDTQYF
- - TRBJ1-2 TRBV15 TGTGCCACCAGCAGAGATTCTGGCGGCAACTATGGCTACACCTTC CATSRDSGGNYGYTF
TRBD2 - TRBJ2-1 TRBV4-1 TGCGCCAGCAGCCATGTCTCTAGCGGGAGCGATTCCTACAATGAGCAGTTCTTC CASSHVSSGSDSYNEQFF
- - TRBJ2-2 TRBV19 TGTGCCAGTAGTTTCGGACAGTACACCGGGGAGCTGTTTTTT CASSFGQYTGELFF
TRBD1 - TRBJ1-1 TRBV5-1 TGCGCCAGCAGCTTGGAACAGGGGCGCGCTGAAGCTTTCTTT CASSLEQGRAEAFF
TRBD2 - TRBJ2-7 TRBV4-2 TGTGCCAGCAGCCAAGATAGGACTAGTGGGTACGAGCAGTACTTC CASSQDRTSGYEQYF
- - TRBJ2-7 TRBV7-9 TGTGCCAGCAGCCCGGGCGGGGGACACTACGAGCAGTACTTC CASSPGGGHYEQYF